This T cell receptor (beta chain) was identified during a study of cytomegalovirus exposure and HLA in healthy donors. Trimming at V came to 0 bases and at J to 5 bases, leaving 3 bases not matched to a gene. Germline V gene lookup returns CDR1 SGHNT and CDR2 YENEEA. This CDR3 is built from 15 residues. Researchers ran the PCR with 60 Vbeta and 13 Jbeta primers. Measured with immunoSEQ multiplex PCR; TCRdb has only the in-frame clones, and not every one. This table has 95,000 to 110,000 clones, over 9.5% appearing once. General study results and limits: TCR beta sequences reportedly predicted most subjects' HLA-A and HLA-B alleles accurately. Presence/absence analysis assumed near-uniform sequencing depth across donors.

Note on this clone: Its target is not known.

The sequence derives from a man aged 40-49 years in good health and CMV-seropositive. Sequencing input: PBMCs. The rearrangement joins TRBV11-3 to TRBJ2-1, with 8 bases aligning to TRBD2. CDR3 coding DNA: TGTGCCAGCAGCTTAGATAGCGGGATCCACAATGAGCAGTTCTTC. This encodes CASSLDSGIHNEQFF.